Below, 14 T cell receptor beta chains from the same sample are listed, as sequenced in a study of metastatic and nonmetastatic thyroid tumors. TCRdb redid the clone calls on the PCR reads using MiXCR. This table has about 24,000 clones, more than 15% appearing once. Until they underwent thyroid surgery, no patient had received any treatment. Sequencing used adjacent normal tissue. The receptors come from a male donor with papillary thyroid cancer or a benign thyroid nodule (not recorded which). Some clones in this sample may be carry-over from other donors' samples.

This clone was counted ten times or more. The rearrangement joins TRBV19 to TRBJ2-5; TRBD2 aligns across 9 bases. In germline, CDR1 is LNHDA, CDR2 SQIVND (reference sequence). V trimming: 6 bases; J trimming: 5 bases; junction bases outside the gene matches: 10. The CDR3 is made up of 15 amino acids. The CDR3 reads CASSLLAGVGETQYF. The CDR3 DNA reads TGTGCCAGTAGCCTCTTAGCGGGAGTCGGGGAGACCCAGTACTTC.

The rearrangement links TRBV6-1 to TRBJ1-3; 7 bases fit TRBD1. Germline CDR1 reads MNHNS; CDR2 reads SASEGT. The CDR3 extends over 15 amino acids. V gave up 3 bases and J gave up 0 bases; unmatched junction bases: 2. In DNA, the CDR3 is TGTGCCAGCAGTGATACAGGGGCCTCTGGAAACACCATATATTTT. This encodes CASSDTGASGNTIYF.

The rearrangement uses TRBV7-2 and TRBJ2-5, with a possible D match to TRBD1 (6 bases). CDR1 and CDR2 from the germline V gene are SGHTA and FQGNSA. The CDR3 totals 15 residues. The ends were cut back, 3 bases at V and 14 bases at J, with 25 bases in the middle. The CDR3 spells CASSLSPVGQETHYF. CDR3 in DNA: TGTGCCAGCAGCTTGTCCCCCGTGGGACAAGAGACGCATTACTTC. The full variable domain, in which reference TRBV7-2 and TRBJ2-5 provide the parts outside the CDR3, is GAGVSQSPSNKVTEKGKDVELRCDPISGHTALYWYRQSLGQGLEFLIYFQGNSAPDKSGLPSDRFSAERTGGSVSTLTIQRTQQEDSAVYLCASSLSPVGQETHYFGPGTRLLVL.

This clone was detected a few times. A much larger clonotype is one base distant, so this may be a read error. CDR3 sequence: CASIPRVDGEKTQYF. The CDR3 DNA sequence: TGTGCCAGCATCCCCCGAGTTGATGGGGAGAAGACCCAGTACTTC. This chain joins TRBV3-1 and TRBJ2-5; tentative D call: TRBD2 (5 bases). CDR1 is LGHDT, CDR2 YNNKEL, per germline (reference sequence). V was trimmed by 7 bases and J by 6 bases, leaving 21 bases between them. This CDR3 comprises 15 residues.

This clone was recorded at least ten times. CDR3 DNA: TGTGCCAGCAGGGGGAGCACAGATACGCAGTATTTT. This translates into CASRGSTDTQYF. The chain has TRBV9 and TRBJ2-3; the D is unclear. The CDR3 has 12 residues. Deletions cut 5 bases from V and 0 bases from J, with 4 bases between. The V gene's germline CDR1 is SGDLS and CDR2 YYNGEE. The full variable domain, with the rest looked up from reference TRBV9 and TRBJ2-3, is DSGVTQTPKHLITATGQRVTLRCSPRSGDLSVYWYQQSLDQGLQFLIQYYNGEERAKGNILERFSAQQFPDLHSELNLSSLELGDSALYFCASRGSTDTQYFGPGTRLTVL.

This clone was detected many times. The rearrangement uses TRBV5-1 and TRBJ1-2, with D possibly TRBD1 on 6 matching bases. V lost 0 bases to trimming and J lost 1 base, with 10 bases between them. The CDR3 contains 15 residues. The germline V gene encodes CDR1 SGHRS and CDR2 YFSETQ. The DNA for the CDR3 is TGCGCCAGCAGCTTGGCAGGGGCGCTTAACTATGGCTACACCTTC. Encoded protein: CASSLAGALNYGYTF. Complete variable domain (other parts from reference TRBV5-1 and TRBJ1-2): KAGVTQTPRYLIKTRGQQVTLSCSPISGHRSVSWYQQTPGQGLQFLFEYFSETQRNKGNFPGRFSGRQFSNSRSEMNVSTLELGDSALYLCASSLAGALNYGYTFGSGTRLTVV.

For this clone: One end of the junction does not line up with germline, which may come from a read error. The CDR3 protein is CSARGQIYEKYF. The CDR3 DNA follows: TGCAGTGCCAGGGGACAGATCTACGAGAAGTACTTC. The chain employs TRBV20-1 and TRBJ2-7, with 7 bases fitting TRBD1. CDR3 length equals 12 residues. CDR1 and CDR2 from the germline V gene are DFQATT and SNEGSKA (reference sequence).

In this sample, this clone is medium-sized. The gene calls are TRBV24-1 and TRBJ2-3, with unresolved D. V lost 8 bases to trimming and J lost 2 bases, with 10 bases between them. This CDR3 is 13 amino acids long. The V gene's germline CDR1 is KGHDR and CDR2 SFDVKD. For the CDR3, the DNA is TGTGCCACCAAGGACGGATACACAGATACGCAGTATTTT. Translating gives CATKDGYTDTQYF.

In this sample, this clone turned up many times. The chain recombines TRBV5-6 with TRBJ2-2, with TRBD2 as a possible D gene (6 bases). This CDR3 region has 15 residues. Germline assignment: CDR1 SGHDT and CDR2 YYEEEE. Deletions cut 2 bases from V and 4 bases from J, with 12 bases between. This CDR3 reads CASSFGASATGELFF. The CDR3, as DNA: TGTGCCAGCAGCTTTGGGGCTAGCGCCACCGGGGAGCTGTTTTTT.

This clone is categorized as medium-sized. The V gene is TRBV28, the J gene TRBJ1-6; no reliable D call. V lost 11 bases, J lost 6 bases, and 17 bases lay in between. CDR1 is MDHEN and CDR2 is SYDVKM in the germline V gene. There are 14 residues in the CDR3. CDR3 region: CAGKENLLNSPLHF. CDR3 coding DNA: TGTGCCGGCAAGGAGAACTTACTTAATTCACCCCTCCACTTT.

The chain links TRBV3-1 to TRBJ1-5; D perhaps matches TRBD1 (6 bases). The CDR3 runs 16 residues. The germline V and J ends were trimmed by 0 bases and 7 bases, with 16 bases remaining between them. From germline, CDR1 is LGHDT and CDR2 YNNKEL (reference sequence). The CDR3 spells CASSQDFGRGGQPQHF. The CDR3 DNA follows: TGTGCCAGCAGCCAAGATTTTGGCAGGGGAGGCCAGCCCCAGCATTTT. The full variable domain, its missing parts supplied by reference TRBV3-1 and TRBJ1-5, is DTAVSQTPKYLVTQMGNDKSIKCEQNLGHDTMYWYKQDSKKFLKIMFSYNNKELIINETVPNRFSPKSPDKAHLNLHINSLELGDSAVYFCASSQDFGRGGQPQHFGDGTRLSIL.

Notes on this clone: A junction end diverges from the germline sequence, so it may reflect a read error. The chain is built from TRBV28 and TRBJ2-3; TRBD2 matches at 8 bases. Germline V gene sequence: CDR1 MDHEN, CDR2 SYDVKM. This CDR3 spans 16 amino acids. Written as DNA, the CDR3 is TGTGTCAGCAGTACCCGGACTAGCTGGGTTCAAGATACGCAGTATTTT. As protein: CVSSTRTSWVQDTQYF. Full variable domain (rest looked up from reference TRBV28 and TRBJ2-3): DVKVTQSSRYLVKRTGEKVFLECVQDMDHENMFWYRQDPGLGLRLIYFSYDVKMKEKGDIPEGYSVSREKKERFSLILESASTNQTSMYLCVSSTRTSWVQDTQYFGPGTRLTVL.

Concerning this clone itself: Sequence at one end of the junction differs from germline and may be a read error. This chain joins TRBV2 and TRBJ1-5; possible D gene TRBD1, 6 bases. The CDR3 sequence is 15 residues long. Germline lookup yields CDR1 SNHLY and CDR2 FYNNEI. CDR3 sequence (DNA): TGTGTCAGCAGTTCTGGGACATGGTATCGTCAGCCCCAGCATTTT. Translated: CVSSSGTWYRQPQHF.

This clone showed up many times. V is TRBV5-1 and J is TRBJ2-2; D unclear. This CDR3 region has 14 residues. V was clipped by 0 bases and J by 1 base, with 4 bases between them. Germline loops: CDR1 SGHRS, CDR2 YFSETQ. The CDR3 spells CASSLAGNTGELFF. CDR3 bases: TGCGCCAGCAGCTTGGCAGGGAACACCGGGGAGCTGTTTTTT. The whole variable domain, filled in from reference TRBV5-1 and TRBJ2-2, reads KAGVTQTPRYLIKTRGQQVTLSCSPISGHRSVSWYQQTPGQGLQFLFEYFSETQRNKGNFPGRFSGRQFSNSRSEMNVSTLELGDSALYLCASSLAGNTGELFFGEGSRLTVL.